The 14 T cell receptor beta chains in this list originate from one sample, sequenced in a study of T cell responses to AZD1222 COVID-19 vaccine. Method: immunoSEQ multiplex PCR; TCRdb's copy keeps in-frame clones and lacks some. The sample shows 140,000 to 150,000 clones, 91% of them seen only once. The specimen was peripheral blood, collected 28 days after the second dose of the MenACWY control vaccine. These TCRs come from an adult who received the MenACWY meningococcal vaccine as a control.

This chain joins TRBV28 and TRBJ2-5; 7 bases line up with TRBD2. The J segment lost 4 bases and the V segment lost 5 bases, leaving 7 bases of the junction unmatched. CDR1 is MDHEN, CDR2 SYDVKM, per germline. This CDR3 is built from 14 residues. The CDR3 loop is CASSPLGEGETQYF. DNA for the CDR3: TGTGCCAGCAGTCCCTTGGGGGAGGGAGAGACCCAGTACTTC.

CDR3 amino acids: CASSYAQGNQPQHF. The CDR3 DNA sequence: TGTGCCAGCAGTTACGCACAGGGCAATCAGCCCCAGCATTTT. This sequence joins TRBV6-5 and TRBJ1-5; weak D call: TRBD1 (5 bases). With 2 bases removed from V and 2 bases from J, the gap between germline ends came to 7 bases. The CDR3 has 14 amino acids. Germline values: CDR1 MNHEY, CDR2 SVGAGI.

The CDR3 protein is CASNPLPIAGSYEQYF. The CDR3 DNA follows: TGTGCCAGCAATCCACTCCCCATCGCAGGGTCCTACGAGCAGTACTTC. The V and J genes are TRBV28 and TRBJ2-7; D possibly corresponds to TRBD1 (5 bases). The CDR3 totals 16 residues. The V and J ends lost 7 bases and 1 base respectively, with 20 bases between them. Germline V CDR1 and CDR2: MDHEN, SYDVKM.

V gene TRBV24-1 combines with J gene TRBJ2-1, with D tentatively TRBD1 (8 bases). Germline-derived CDR1 and CDR2 are KGHDR and SFDVKD. V shed 3 bases and J shed 1 base, with 12 bases lying between them. The CDR3 length is 16 residues. The CDR3 DNA sequence: TGTGCCACCAGTGATCCACAGGGGGGGTCCTACAATGAGCAGTTCTTC. Translating it yields CATSDPQGGSYNEQFF.

CDR3 DNA: TGTGCCAGCAGTTACGGGGGGGCGGATGGCTACACCTTC. Translation gives CASSYGGADGYTF. The J gene is TRBJ1-2, the V gene TRBV6-6, with D possibly being TRBD1 (6 bases). CDR1 is MNHNY and CDR2 is SVGAGI in the germline V gene (reference sequence). Trimming took 2 bases from V and 6 from J, leaving 10 bases between them. CDR3 length equals 13 residues.

This chain links TRBV5-1 with TRBJ2-7; D is perhaps TRBD1 (5 bases). The CDR3 is 16 amino acids. With 2 bases removed from V and 3 bases from J, the gap between germline ends came to 18 bases. The germline V gene has CDR1 SGHRS and CDR2 YFSETQ. The CDR3 sequence: CASSFESLRQSYEQYF. CDR3 nucleotide sequence: TGCGCCAGCAGCTTTGAGTCATTGCGACAGAGCTACGAGCAGTACTTC.

V is TRBV7-2 and J is TRBJ2-5; 8 positions agree with TRBD1. The CDR3 consists of 15 residues. The germline CDR1 and CDR2 sequences are SGHTA and FQGNSA. The trim removed 1 base at V and 5 bases at J, leaving 6 bases unmatched. CDR3 residues: CASSLGQGPLETQYF. CDR3 in DNA: TGTGCCAGCAGCTTAGGACAGGGGCCCCTGGAGACCCAGTACTTC.

V gene TRBV19 combines with J gene TRBJ1-3; 11 bases match TRBD1. The J segment lost 0 bases and the V segment lost 9 bases, leaving 4 bases of the junction unmatched. CDR3 length: 15 amino acids. Germline CDR1 LNHDA, CDR2 SQIVND (reference sequence). CDR3 loop: CASGTGGPSGNTIYF. CDR3 DNA: TGTGCCAGCGGGACAGGGGGTCCCTCTGGAAACACCATATATTTT.

This chain connects TRBV9 to TRBJ2-1; D may be TRBD1 or TRBD2 (5 bases each). Trimming shortened V by 0 bases and J by 9 bases, and 19 bases separated the two germline ends. Germline lookup yields CDR1 SGDLS and CDR2 YYNGEE. This CDR3 has 16 amino acids. The CDR3 region is CASSVAGTPRLGEQFF. In DNA, the CDR3 is TGTGCCAGCAGCGTAGCCGGGACGCCAAGATTGGGTGAGCAGTTCTTC.

V is TRBV11-2 and J is TRBJ2-1, with TRBD2 matching over 13 bases. After removal of 1 base from V and 7 bases from J, the junction contained 7 bases not matched to a gene. The V gene's germline CDR1 is SGHAT and CDR2 FQNNGV. This CDR3 region has 17 residues. The CDR3 reads CASSLGRGLAGRNEQFF. CDR3 bases: TGTGCCAGCAGCTTAGGCCGGGGACTAGCGGGGCGGAATGAGCAGTTCTTC.

The chain is built from TRBV5-1 and TRBJ2-7; D remains ambiguous. The CDR3 contains 11 residues. V lost 4 bases, J lost 6 bases, and 8 bases lay in between. Germline CDR1 reads SGHRS; CDR2 reads YFSETQ. CDR3: CASSQDGEQYF. The CDR3 DNA sequence: TGCGCCAGCAGCCAGGACGGCGAGCAGTACTTC.

J is TRBJ2-3 and V is TRBV5-1, with TRBD2 identical over 10 bases. V trimming: 0 bases; J trimming: 2 bases; junction bases outside the gene matches: 12. The CDR3 spans 19 residues. From germline, CDR1 is SGHRS and CDR2 YFSETQ. The CDR3 sequence is CASSLVRLAGARNTDTQYF. The CDR3 DNA is TGCGCCAGCAGCTTGGTAAGGCTAGCGGGGGCCCGGAACACAGATACGCAGTATTTT.

CDR3 loop: CASSPTKRGHNEQFF. The CDR3 DNA reads TGTGCCAGCAGCCCAACTAAGCGGGGGCACAATGAGCAGTTCTTC. The rearrangement links TRBV7-9 to TRBJ2-1; TRBD2 agrees at 8 bases. Germline values: CDR1 SEHNR, CDR2 FQNEAQ (reference sequence). Trimming at V came to 5 bases and at J to 5 bases, leaving 8 bases not matched to a gene. This CDR3 is 15 amino acids long. The variable domain in full, with the rest retrieved from reference TRBV7-9 and TRBJ2-1, is DTGVSQNPRHKITKRGQNVTFRCDPISEHNRLYWYRQTLGQGPEFLTYFQNEAQLEKSRLLSDRFSAERPKGSFSTLEIQRTEQGDSAMYLCASSPTKRGHNEQFFGPGTRLTVL.

The rearrangement joins TRBV19 to TRBJ1-5; D not resolved. V lost 3 bases, J lost 6 bases, and 9 bases lay in between. The CDR3 consists of 13 residues. CDR1 and CDR2 (germline): LNHDA, SQIVND (reference sequence). This CDR3 reads CASSIRVVQPQHF. The CDR3 bases are TGTGCCAGTAGTATTAGGGTAGTTCAGCCCCAGCATTTT.